This T cell receptor beta chain was captured by sequencing in a study of human versus mouse CDR3 diversity and MHC coevolution. Clones were read by immunoSEQ multiplex PCR, and TCRdb kept only the in-frame ones, dropping some. The sample consists of fewer than 100,000 clones, roughly 93% of them appearing once. Cells were CD45RO-negative CD62L-positive naive CD4 T cells sorted from PBMCs. This CDR3 is built from 17 residues. CDR1 MNHEY and CDR2 SMNVEV come from the germline V gene (reference sequence). J was trimmed by 0 bases and V by 5 bases; bases with no gene match: 6. The chain employs TRBV27 and TRBJ2-6; the match to TRBD2 covers 8 bases. This receptor was identified in a person between 25 and 75 years old in good health. Specimen: naive CD4+ T cells from blood. Subset denoted: CD45RO-negative CD62L-positive naive CD4 T cells. CDR3 in DNA: TGTGCCAGCAGTCCCATAGCGGGGCGCTCTGGGGCCAACGTCCTGACTTTC. Its translation is CASSPIAGRSGANVLTF.